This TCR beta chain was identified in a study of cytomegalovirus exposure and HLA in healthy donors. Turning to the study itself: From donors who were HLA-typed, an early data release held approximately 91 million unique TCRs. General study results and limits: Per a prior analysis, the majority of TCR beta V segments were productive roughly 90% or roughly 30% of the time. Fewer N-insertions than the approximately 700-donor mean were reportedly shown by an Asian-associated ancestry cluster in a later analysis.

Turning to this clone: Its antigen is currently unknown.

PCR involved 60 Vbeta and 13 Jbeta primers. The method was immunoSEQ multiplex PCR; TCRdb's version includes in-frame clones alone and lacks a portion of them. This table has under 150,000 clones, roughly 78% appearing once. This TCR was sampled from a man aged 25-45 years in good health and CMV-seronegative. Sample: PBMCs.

CDR3 coding DNA: TGTGCCAGCATGGGGAGGGGCGACGAGCAGTACTTC. Amino acids: CASMGRGDEQYF. The V gene is TRBV19, the J gene TRBJ2-7; 7 bases are a match to TRBD2. The trim removed 9 bases at V and 5 bases at J, leaving 7 bases unmatched. CDR1 and CDR2 (germline): LNHDA, SQIVND (reference sequence). The CDR3 sequence is 12 residues long.